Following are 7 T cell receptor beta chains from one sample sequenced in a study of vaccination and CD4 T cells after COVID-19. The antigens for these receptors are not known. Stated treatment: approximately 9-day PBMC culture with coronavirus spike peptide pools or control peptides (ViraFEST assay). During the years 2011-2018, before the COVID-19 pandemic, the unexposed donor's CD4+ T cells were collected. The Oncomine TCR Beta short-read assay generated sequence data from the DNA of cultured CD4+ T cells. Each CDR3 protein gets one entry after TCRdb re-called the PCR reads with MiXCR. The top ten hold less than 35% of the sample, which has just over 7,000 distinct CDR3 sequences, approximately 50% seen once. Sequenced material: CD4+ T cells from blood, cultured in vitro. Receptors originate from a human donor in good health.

The CDR3 sequence is CASSLDSSGNTIYF. CDR3 DNA: TGTGCCAGCAGCCTGGACAGCTCTGGAAACACCATATATTTT. The chain couples TRBV11-1 to TRBJ1-3; D perhaps matches TRBD1 (6 bases). The germline gives CDR1 SGHAT, CDR2 FQDESV (reference sequence). The V end was cut by 5 bases, the J end by 0 bases, with 8 bases between. This CDR3 has 14 amino acids.

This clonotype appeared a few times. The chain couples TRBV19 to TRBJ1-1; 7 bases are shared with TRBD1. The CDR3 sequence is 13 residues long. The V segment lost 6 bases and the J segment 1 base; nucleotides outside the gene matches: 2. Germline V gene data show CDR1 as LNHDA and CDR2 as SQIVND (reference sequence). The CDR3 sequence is CASRTGTNTEAFF. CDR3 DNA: TGTGCCAGTAGGACAGGGACGAACACTGAAGCTTTCTTT.

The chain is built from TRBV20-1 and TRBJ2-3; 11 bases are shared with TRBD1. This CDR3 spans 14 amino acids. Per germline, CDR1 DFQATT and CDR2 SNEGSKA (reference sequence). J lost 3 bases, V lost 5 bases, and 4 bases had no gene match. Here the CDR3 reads CSAWTGGATDTQYF. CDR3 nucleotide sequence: TGCAGTGCTTGGACAGGGGGCGCAACAGATACGCAGTATTTT.

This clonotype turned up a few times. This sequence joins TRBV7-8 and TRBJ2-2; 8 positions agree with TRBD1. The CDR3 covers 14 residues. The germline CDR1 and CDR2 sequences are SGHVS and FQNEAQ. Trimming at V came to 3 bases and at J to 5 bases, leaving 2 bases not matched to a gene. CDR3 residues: CASSFQGATGELFF. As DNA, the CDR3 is TGTGCCAGCAGCTTCCAGGGGGCAACCGGGGAGCTGTTTTTT.

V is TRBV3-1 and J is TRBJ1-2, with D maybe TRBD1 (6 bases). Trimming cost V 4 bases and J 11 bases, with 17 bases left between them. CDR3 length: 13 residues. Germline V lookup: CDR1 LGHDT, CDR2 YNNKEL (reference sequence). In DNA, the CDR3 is TGTGCCAGCAGCCTTAGACAACAGGGAGGGTACACCTTC. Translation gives CASSLRQQGGYTF.

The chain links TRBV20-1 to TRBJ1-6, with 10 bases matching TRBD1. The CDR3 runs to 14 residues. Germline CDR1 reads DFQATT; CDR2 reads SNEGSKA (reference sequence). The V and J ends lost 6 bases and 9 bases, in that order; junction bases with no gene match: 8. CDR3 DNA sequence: TGCAGTGCCGGACAGGGGGAGATCGGTTCACCCCTCCACTTT. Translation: CSAGQGEIGSPLHF.

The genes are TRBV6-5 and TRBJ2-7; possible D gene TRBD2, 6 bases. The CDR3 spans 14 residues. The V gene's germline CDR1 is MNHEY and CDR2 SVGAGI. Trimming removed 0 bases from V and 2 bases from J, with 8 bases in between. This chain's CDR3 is CASSYSPGAYEQYF. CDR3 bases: TGTGCCAGCAGTTACTCCCCGGGGGCCTACGAGCAGTACTTC.